This entry is about one TCR beta chain. What it binds is unknown. The germline CDR1 and CDR2 sequences are SGHVS and FQNEAQ. V was pared by 2 bases and J by 9 bases, with 14 bases between. The CDR3 consists of 14 residues. Sorted-subset replicate PCR reactions contained 200 to 250 ng DNA, corresponding to roughly 29,000 T cell genomes. The repertoire was sequenced with immunoSEQ multiplex PCR; TCRdb's copy has only in-frame clones and lacks some. Here the sample spans 550,000 to 850,000 clones, around two thirds being singletons. These data originate in a study of shared clonotypes between healthy human individuals. General study points: Apart from blood, nothing was sampled; tissue repertoires likely differ.

Sequencing was performed on memory CD4+ T cells sorted from blood. The subset denotes: CD45RA-negative fraction. This chain uses TRBV7-8 with TRBJ2-1; D is ambiguous. The TCR sequence derives from a young woman in good health. The CDR3 DNA reads TGTGCCAGCAGCTTATTACGTAGTGTGGCTGAGCAGTTCTTC. Residues: CASSLLRSVAEQFF.